Below, 23 T cell receptor beta chains from the same sample are listed, as sequenced in a study of shared clonotypes between healthy human individuals. Some clones are missing from TCRdb's copy, which holds only in-frame ones; the method was immunoSEQ multiplex PCR. The sample shows around 720,000 clones, roughly 73% of them seen only once. Sequenced material: memory CD4+ T cells sorted from blood. Indicated subset: CD45RA-negative fraction. The receptors were gathered from a woman aged 25 to 39 in good health.

The chain uses TRBV6-6 and TRBJ2-5, with 7 nucleotides matching TRBD2. The CDR3 totals 14 residues. V was pared by 1 base and J by 7 bases, with 6 bases of the junction left unmatched. Germline CDR1 reads MNHNY; CDR2 reads SVGAGI (reference sequence). The CDR3 nucleotides are TGTGCCAGCAGTTACTGGGGGGGAGAGGGGACCCAGTACTTC. Translating gives CASSYWGGEGTQYF.

The chain combines TRBV29-1 with TRBJ1-1, with 8 nucleotides matching TRBD1. J was trimmed by 5 bases and V by 7 bases; bases with no gene match: 6. Germline V gene data show CDR1 as SQVTM and CDR2 as ANQGSEA. CDR3 length: 12 residues. The CDR3 loop is CSAQGARTEAFF. As DNA, the CDR3 is TGCAGCGCGCAGGGGGCGAGAACTGAAGCTTTCTTT.

The chain recombines TRBV4-1 with TRBJ2-7, with TRBD2 identical over 8 bases. The CDR3 consists of 16 residues. The junction had 7 bases not matched to a gene; V was cut back by 1 base and J by 2 bases. Germline-derived CDR1 and CDR2 are MGHRA and YSYEKL. The CDR3 DNA is TGCGCCAGCAGCCAAGTTTGGGTAGCGGGAACCTACGAGCAGTACTTC. Its translation is CASSQVWVAGTYEQYF.

This clone was detected a few times. J is TRBJ2-1 and V is TRBV5-4; 10 positions match TRBD2. The germline gives CDR1 SGHNT, CDR2 YYREEE (reference sequence). The CDR3 is made up of 15 amino acids. The ends lost 0 bases at V and 6 bases at J; junction bases unmatched: 3. CDR3: CASSLDSGRSNEQFF. The CDR3, as DNA: TGTGCCAGCAGCTTGGATAGCGGGAGGTCCAATGAGCAGTTCTTC.

The chain uses TRBV27 and TRBJ1-2; possibly TRBD1 for D (5 bases). The V end lost 6 bases, the J end lost 7 bases, and 18 bases lay between the germline ends. This CDR3 region has 14 residues. The germline V gene has CDR1 MNHEY and CDR2 SMNVEV (reference sequence). CDR3 nucleotide sequence: TGTGCCAGCAGCCCTGGGACTACTAGGGCTGGCTACACCTTC. Translation: CASSPGTTRAGYTF.

This clone was seen once. The V call is TRBV30, the J call TRBJ2-1; D may be TRBD1 (6 bases). The V end was cut by 8 bases, the J end by 0 bases, with 11 bases between. Germline values: CDR1 GTSNPN, CDR2 SVGIG (reference sequence). The CDR3 has 13 amino acids. This CDR3 reads CARRQDSYNEQFF. CDR3 nucleotide sequence: TGTGCCCGCCGACAGGACTCCTACAATGAGCAGTTCTTC.

This clone was seen at least ten times. This sequence joins TRBV10-3 and TRBJ2-3; no firm D call. This CDR3 comprises 12 residues. CDR1 ENHRY and CDR2 SYGVKD come from the germline V gene. Trimming left V 6 bases short and J 6 bases short, with 10 bases between. The CDR3 spells CAISPNGDTQYF. CDR3 sequence (DNA): TGTGCCATCAGCCCCAATGGGGATACGCAGTATTTT.

V is TRBV19 and J is TRBJ2-7; 7 nucleotides match TRBD2. Germline lookup yields CDR1 LNHDA and CDR2 SQIVND (reference sequence). The V gene end was trimmed by 5 bases and the J gene end by 2 bases; junction bases not matched to a gene: 12. The CDR3 loop spans 16 amino acids. The CDR3, as DNA: TGTGCCAGTAGTCCCCAGCGGGGCCTACGAGCCTACGAGCAGTACTTC. It codes for CASSPQRGLRAYEQYF.

This clone has a handful of counts. The chain joins TRBV6-5 to TRBJ1-2; D is unclear. CDR1 MNHEY and CDR2 SVGAGI come from the germline V gene. CDR3 size: 15 residues. Trimming pared 0 bases from V and 2 bases from J, leaving 10 bases between. The chain's CDR3 is CASSYSPAQNYGYTF. CDR3 in DNA: TGTGCCAGCAGTTACTCCCCCGCACAGAACTATGGCTACACCTTC.

In its sample, this clone was seen a few times. The V gene is TRBV28, the J gene TRBJ1-2, with no clear D. The germline V gene has CDR1 MDHEN and CDR2 SYDVKM. The CDR3 is made up of 12 amino acids. Between the trimmed V and J ends, which lost 7 bases and 5 bases, there was a span of 11 bases. CDR3: CASTKSVYGYTF. The DNA of the CDR3 is TGTGCCAGCACCAAAAGCGTATATGGCTACACCTTC.

The chain couples TRBV4-1 to TRBJ2-2, with 9 bases lining up with TRBD2. The CDR3 consists of 16 residues. The junction had 9 bases not matched to a gene; V was cut back by 3 bases and J by 7 bases. CDR1 and CDR2 from the germline V gene are MGHRA and YSYEKL. The CDR3 DNA sequence: TGCGCCAGCAGCCAGCCGGGACTAGCTGACGGCGGGGAGCTGTTTTTT. This encodes CASSQPGLADGGELFF.

The chain carries TRBV7-2 and TRBJ2-1; D is possibly TRBD2 (6 bases). This CDR3 has 16 amino acids. Trimming left V 5 bases short and J 5 bases short, with 19 bases between. The germline V gene encodes CDR1 SGHTA and CDR2 FQGNSA. DNA for the CDR3: TGTGCCAGCAGCCCACTTTGGGGGGAAATCGACAATGAGCAGTTCTTC. Its translation: CASSPLWGEIDNEQFF.

The chain links TRBV10-1 to TRBJ2-7; 7 bases match TRBD2. The CDR3 length is 15 residues. J was trimmed by 6 bases and V by 2 bases; bases with no gene match: 10. The germline CDR1 and CDR2 sequences are WNHNN and SYGVQD (reference sequence). Here the CDR3 reads CASSEQSGGPGEQYF. The CDR3 nucleotides are TGCGCCAGCAGTGAGCAGTCGGGAGGCCCCGGCGAGCAGTACTTC.

The genes are TRBV9 and TRBJ1-4; possible D gene TRBD1, 6 bases. The CDR3 extends over 14 amino acids. The V gene lost 1 base and the J gene lost 8 bases, with 12 bases spanning the gap. Germline V lookup: CDR1 SGDLS, CDR2 YYNGEE. CDR3 nucleotides: TGTGCCAGCAGCGTAACAGGGTATGGGGAAAAACTGTTTTTT. This translates into CASSVTGYGEKLFF.

This rearrangement joins TRBV29-1 to TRBJ2-7, with D unclear. The germline V and J ends were trimmed by 4 bases and 6 bases, with 13 bases remaining between them. The CDR3 extends over 12 amino acids. In germline, CDR1 is SQVTM, CDR2 ANQGSEA. CDR3 bases: TGCAGCGTTGGTCCGGGTCCGGTCGAGCAGTACTTC. Translated, it gives CSVGPGPVEQYF.

The rearrangement joins TRBV6-6 to TRBJ1-1, with D perhaps matching TRBD1 (5 bases). Trimming pared 1 base from V and 4 bases from J, leaving 10 bases between. The CDR3 consists of 14 residues. The germline V gene encodes CDR1 MNHNY and CDR2 SVGAGI (reference sequence). This CDR3 is CASSYLSGPTEAFF. In nucleotides, the CDR3 is TGTGCCAGCAGTTACTTATCAGGGCCCACTGAAGCTTTCTTT.

The V and J genes are TRBV7-8 and TRBJ2-3; weak D call: TRBD2 (6 bases). CDR3 length equals 16 residues. V was pared by 5 bases and J by 4 bases, with 19 bases between. The germline V gene has CDR1 SGHVS and CDR2 FQNEAQ. The CDR3 spells CASSPGSWSVADTQYF. Here the CDR3 DNA reads TGTGCCAGCAGCCCCGGGAGTTGGTCTGTGGCAGATACGCAGTATTTT.

The chain links TRBV5-6 to TRBJ1-4; 9 nucleotides align to TRBD1. CDR1 and CDR2 from the germline V gene are SGHDT and YYEEEE. The CDR3 sequence is 16 residues long. The ends lost 7 bases at V and 8 bases at J; junction bases unmatched: 15. CDR3 DNA: TGTGCCAGCCTAAAAAGCGTGGGGACAGGGTACGAAAAACTGTTTTTT. Encoded protein: CASLKSVGTGYEKLFF.

There are many counts of this clone. J is TRBJ2-7 and V is TRBV6-5; TRBD2 matches 7 bases. CDR3 size: 16 residues. V gave up 2 bases and J gave up 0 bases; unmatched junction bases: 7. CDR1 is MNHEY and CDR2 is SVGAGI in the germline V gene. CDR3 DNA: TGTGCCAGCAGTTACGATATAAGCGGGAACTCCTACGAGCAGTACTTC. Protein sequence: CASSYDISGNSYEQYF.

CDR3 DNA: TGTGCCAGCAGCTTAGCCGGTAGCGGGAGCTTCCAAGAGACCCAGTACTTC. Amino acid sequence: CASSLAGSGSFQETQYF. The chain joins TRBV11-1 to TRBJ2-5; TRBD2 aligns across 9 bases. J lost 1 base, V lost 0 bases, and 6 bases had no gene match. This CDR3 is built from 17 residues. CDR1 and CDR2 from the germline V gene are SGHAT and FQDESV (reference sequence). Variable domain in full (rest from reference TRBV11-1 and TRBJ2-5): EAEVAQSPRYKITEKSQAVAFWCDPISGHATLYWYRQILGQGPELLVQFQDESVVDDSQLPKDRFSAERLKGVDSTLKIQPAELGDSAMYLCASSLAGSGSFQETQYFGPGTRLLVL.

V is TRBV2 and J is TRBJ1-5; D call uncertain. V lost 9 bases and J 2 bases, leaving 17 bases between the germline ends. The CDR3 length is 15 residues. Germline CDR1 and CDR2: SNHLY and FYNNEI. CDR3 in amino acids: CASTPQVAGNQPQHF. The CDR3 coding sequence is TGTGCCAGTACCCCCCAGGTGGCGGGCAATCAGCCCCAGCATTTT.

The chain carries TRBV11-2 and TRBJ2-2; D possibly uses TRBD1 or TRBD2 (5 bases each). The germline V and J ends were trimmed by 4 bases and 4 bases, with 19 bases remaining between them. Germline loops: CDR1 SGHAT, CDR2 FQNNGV. CDR3 length equals 17 residues. For the CDR3, the DNA is TGTGCCAGCAGCTACCACGCAGGGAGAATGGGCACCGGGGAGCTGTTTTTT. This encodes CASSYHAGRMGTGELFF.

J is TRBJ2-5 and V is TRBV7-6; 9 bases agree with TRBD2. This CDR3 has 14 residues. The V gene end was trimmed by 4 bases and the J gene end by 6 bases; junction bases not matched to a gene: 6. Germline CDR1 and CDR2: SGHVS and FNYEAQ. The CDR3 loop is CASSSTSGRKTQYF. The CDR3 DNA is TGTGCCAGCAGCTCGACTAGCGGCCGTAAGACCCAGTACTTC.